Listed below are T cell receptor beta chains from one sample, sequenced in a study of cytomegalovirus exposure and HLA in healthy donors. Libraries were prepared by immunoSEQ multiplex PCR; TCRdb keeps only in-frame clonotypes and omits some of them. The data hold roughly 150,000 clones, with less than 10% observed a single time. The sample taken for sequencing was PBMCs. These TCRs come from a male donor in good health and CMV-seronegative. Both conserved end residues are part of each CDR3. The order of the fields is J gene, D gene, V gene, clone size, CDR3 protein, CDR3 DNA. D genes are given only for firm matches. Only some rows state a clone size, as once, few, many or a class for expanded clones.

>TRBJ1-2|-|TRBV27|few
CASSLAGNYGYTF
TGTGCCAGCAGCCTGGCAGGGAACTATGGCTACACCTTC
>TRBJ1-3|TRBD1|TRBV28|-
CASSLFDRAGNTIYF
TGTGCCAGCAGCCTATTCGACAGGGCTGGAAACACCATATATTTT
>TRBJ1-2|TRBD1|TRBV7-9|-
CASSPQGNSGYTF
TGTGCCAGCAGCCCACAGGGGAACAGTGGCTACACCTTC
>TRBJ1-2|-|TRBV28|few
CASRDDTNYGYTF
TGTGCCAGCCGCGACGACACTAACTATGGCTACACCTTC
>TRBJ1-1|-|TRBV9|-
CASSLSIGNAEAFF
TGTGCCAGCAGCCTTTCGATTGGCAATGCTGAAGCTTTCTTT
>TRBJ2-2|TRBD2|TRBV7-7|-
CASSPGLADTGELFF
TGTGCCAGCAGCCCGGGACTAGCGGACACCGGGGAGCTGTTTTTT
>TRBJ2-1|-|TRBV18|-
CASSPGLGTHYNEQFF
TGTGCCAGCTCACCCGGCCTAGGGACTCATTACAATGAGCAGTTCTTC
>TRBJ2-3|TRBD2|TRBV7-9|few
CASSLGASGMDTQYF
TGTGCCAGCAGCTTAGGCGCTAGCGGTATGGATACGCAGTATTTT
>TRBJ2-4|-|TRBV9|few
CASSGGQTLAKNIQYF
TGTGCCAGCAGCGGAGGACAGACCTTAGCCAAAAACATTCAGTACTTC
>TRBJ2-7|-|TRBV7-8|few
CASSTDSLYEQYF
TGTGCCAGCAGCACGGACAGCCTCTACGAGCAGTACTTC
>TRBJ1-1|TRBD1|TRBV5-6|few
CASRLRGYTEAFF
TGTGCCAGCAGACTCAGGGGGTACACTGAAGCTTTCTTT
>TRBJ1-1|TRBD1|TRBV6-5|few
CASRPQGFRTEAFF
TGTGCCAGCAGGCCACAGGGGTTCCGCACTGAAGCTTTCTTT
>TRBJ2-5|-|TRBV19|few
CASSISSGTFQETQYF
TGTGCCAGTAGTATATCGAGCGGGACATTCCAAGAGACCCAGTACTTC
>TRBJ2-7|TRBD2|TRBV28|-
CASSSPSGRGPESDF
TGTGCCAGCAGTTCCCCTAGCGGGAGAGGCCCCGAGTCGGACTTC